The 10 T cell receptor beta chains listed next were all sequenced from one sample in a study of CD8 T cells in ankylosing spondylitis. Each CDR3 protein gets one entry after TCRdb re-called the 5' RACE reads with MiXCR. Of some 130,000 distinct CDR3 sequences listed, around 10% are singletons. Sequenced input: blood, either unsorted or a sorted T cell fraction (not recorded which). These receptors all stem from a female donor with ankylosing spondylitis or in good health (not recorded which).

CDR3 protein: CASSYSTSWGQAGELFF. The CDR3 nucleotides read TGTGCCAGCAGTTACTCGACGTCCTGGGGGCAGGCCGGGGAGCTGTTTTTT. V usage is TRBV6-5 and J usage is TRBJ2-2; D possibly corresponds to TRBD1 (6 bases). CDR3 size: 17 residues. V shed 0 bases and J shed 6 bases, with 17 bases lying between them. The germline CDR1 and CDR2 sequences are MNHEY and SVGAGI.

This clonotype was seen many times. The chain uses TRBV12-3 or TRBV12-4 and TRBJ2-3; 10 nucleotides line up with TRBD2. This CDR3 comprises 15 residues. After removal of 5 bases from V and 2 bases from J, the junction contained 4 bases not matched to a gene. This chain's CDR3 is CASSPGLANTDTQYF. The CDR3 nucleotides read TGTGCCAGCAGTCCGGGACTAGCGAACACAGATACGCAGTATTTT.

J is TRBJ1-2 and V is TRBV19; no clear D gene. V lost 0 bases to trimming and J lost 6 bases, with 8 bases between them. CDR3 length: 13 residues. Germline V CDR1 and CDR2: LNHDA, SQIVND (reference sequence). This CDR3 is CASSIEGGDGYTF. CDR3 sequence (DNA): TGTGCCAGTAGTATAGAGGGCGGGGATGGCTACACCTTC.

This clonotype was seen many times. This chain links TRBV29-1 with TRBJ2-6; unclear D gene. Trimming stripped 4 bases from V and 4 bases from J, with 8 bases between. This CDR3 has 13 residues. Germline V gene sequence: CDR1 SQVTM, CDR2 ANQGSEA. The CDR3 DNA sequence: TGCAGCGTTGGGCCCTTAGGGGCCAACGTCCTGACTTTC. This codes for CSVGPLGANVLTF.

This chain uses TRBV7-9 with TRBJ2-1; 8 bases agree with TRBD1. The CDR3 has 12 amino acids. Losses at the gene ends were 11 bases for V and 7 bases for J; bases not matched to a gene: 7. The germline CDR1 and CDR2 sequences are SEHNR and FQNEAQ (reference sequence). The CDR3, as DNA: TGTGCCCCGGGAGACAGGGGTAATGAGCAGTTCTTC. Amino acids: CAPGDRGNEQFF.

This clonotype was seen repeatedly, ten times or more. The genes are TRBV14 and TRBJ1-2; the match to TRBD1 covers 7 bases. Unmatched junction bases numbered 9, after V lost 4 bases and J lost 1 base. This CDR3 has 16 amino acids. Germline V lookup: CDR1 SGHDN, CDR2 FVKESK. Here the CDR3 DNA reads TGTGCCAGCAGCCGAACTCCCGGGACAGTTAACTATGGCTACACCTTC. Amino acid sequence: CASSRTPGTVNYGYTF.

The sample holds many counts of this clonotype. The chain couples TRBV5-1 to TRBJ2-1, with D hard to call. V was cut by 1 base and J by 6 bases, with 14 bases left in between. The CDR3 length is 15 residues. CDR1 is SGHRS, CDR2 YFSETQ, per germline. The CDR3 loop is CASSLRTAEVNEQFF. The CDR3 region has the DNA TGCGCCAGCAGCTTGCGTACGGCAGAAGTCAATGAGCAGTTCTTC.

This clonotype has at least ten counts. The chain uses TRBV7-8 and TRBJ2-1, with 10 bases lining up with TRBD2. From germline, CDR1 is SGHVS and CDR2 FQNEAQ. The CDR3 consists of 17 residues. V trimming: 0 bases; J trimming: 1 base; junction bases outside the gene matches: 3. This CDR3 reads CASSLAGAGGSYNEQFF. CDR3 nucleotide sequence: TGTGCCAGCAGCTTAGCGGGAGCGGGAGGGTCCTACAATGAGCAGTTCTTC. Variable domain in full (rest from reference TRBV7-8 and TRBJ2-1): GAGVSQSPRYKVAKRGQDVALRCDPISGHVSLFWYQQALGQGPEFLTYFQNEAQLDKSGLPSDRFFAERPEGSVSTLKIQRTQQEDSAVYLCASSLAGAGGSYNEQFFGPGTRLTVL.

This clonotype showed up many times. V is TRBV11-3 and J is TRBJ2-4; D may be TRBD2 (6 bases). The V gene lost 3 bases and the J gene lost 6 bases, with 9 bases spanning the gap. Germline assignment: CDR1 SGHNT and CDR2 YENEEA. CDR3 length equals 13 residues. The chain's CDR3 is CASSFGTGNIQYF. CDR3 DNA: TGTGCCAGCAGCTTCGGGACTGGAAACATTCAGTACTTC. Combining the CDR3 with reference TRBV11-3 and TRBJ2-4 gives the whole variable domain EAGVVQSPRYKIIEKKQPVAFWCNPISGHNTLYWYLQNLGQGPELLIRYENEEAVDDSQLPKDRFSAERLKGVDSTLKIQPAELGDSAVYLCASSFGTGNIQYFGAGTRLSVL.

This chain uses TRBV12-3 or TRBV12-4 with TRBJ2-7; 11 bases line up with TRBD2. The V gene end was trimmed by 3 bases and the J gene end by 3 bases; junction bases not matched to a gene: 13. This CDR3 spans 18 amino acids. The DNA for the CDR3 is TGTGCCAGCAGTTTCGGTAGGAGTAGCGGGGGGGTTGGCTACGAGCAGTACTTC. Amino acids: CASSFGRSSGGVGYEQYF.